This T cell receptor (beta chain) was sequenced for a study of blood T cell repertoires in COVID-19. Study as a whole: Cohort 3 donors counted as recovered after two negative PCRs, clearance, or resolved symptoms.

Those who participated ranged in age from about 18 to 89 years and resided in about 24 US areas. This clone was picked up a small number of times. The J segment lost 2 bases and the V segment lost 6 bases, leaving 9 bases of the junction unmatched. The CDR3 contains 15 residues. Germline loops: CDR1 SGHRS, CDR2 YFSETQ. This table comes from immunoSEQ multiplex PCR, and its TCRdb copy is limited to in-frame clones, with some not included. The sample consists of fewer than 200,000 clones, 79% of them appearing once. The chain combines TRBV5-1 with TRBJ2-3; 7 nucleotides align to TRBD2. This clonotype originated in a woman in her 70s in a cohort exposed to, infected with or recovered from COVID-19 (not recorded which). The source material was PBMCs or T cells enriched from blood (not recorded which). CDR3 sequence (DNA): TGCGCCAGCACGAGTGGAGCGGGAAACACAGATACGCAGTATTTT. Its translation: CASTSGAGNTDTQYF. Filled out from reference TRBV5-1 and TRBJ2-3, the complete variable domain reads KAGVTQTPRYLIKTRGQQVTLSCSPISGHRSVSWYQQTPGQGLQFLFEYFSETQRNKGNFPGRFSGRQFSNSRSEMNVSTLELGDSALYLCASTSGAGNTDTQYFGPGTRLTVL.